This note documents a single TCR beta chain sequence. Its target is unknown. Reverse transcribing all isolated RNA meant expressed TCRB transcripts were sequenced. This table comes from immunoSEQ multiplex PCR, and its TCRdb copy is limited to in-frame clones, with some not included. This table holds hundreds of thousands of clones, 10% to 15% found once. The data stem from a study of beta chain features in type 1 diabetes. Findings and caveats of the study: In every one of the four CD4+ subsets, TCRB CDR3s were moderately but significantly shorter in Type 1 diabetes patients.

Trimming took 4 bases from V and 2 from J; bases not matched to a gene: 11. Germline V lookup: CDR1 SGHRS, CDR2 YFSETQ. The CDR3 has 17 residues. The receptor was isolated from a man younger than 35 with type 1 diabetes. Sequencing was carried out using naive CD4+ T cells from blood. The gene calls are TRBV5-1 and TRBJ2-3, with 9 bases fitting TRBD2. CDR3 coding DNA: TGCGCCAGCAGCCACAATCCCGGGACTAGCTCCACAGATACGCAGTATTTT. This gives the protein CASSHNPGTSSTDTQYF.